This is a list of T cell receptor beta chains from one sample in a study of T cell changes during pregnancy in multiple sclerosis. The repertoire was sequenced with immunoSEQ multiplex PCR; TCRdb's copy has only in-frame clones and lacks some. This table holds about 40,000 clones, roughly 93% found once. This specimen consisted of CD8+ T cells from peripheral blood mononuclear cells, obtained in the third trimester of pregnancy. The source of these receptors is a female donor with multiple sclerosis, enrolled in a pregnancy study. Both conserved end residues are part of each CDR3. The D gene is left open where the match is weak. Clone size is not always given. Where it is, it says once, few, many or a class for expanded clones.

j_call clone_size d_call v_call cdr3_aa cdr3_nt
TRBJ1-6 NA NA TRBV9 CASSGAQRDSPLHF TGTGCCAGCTCCGGCGCCCAGAGGGATTCACCCCTCCACTTT
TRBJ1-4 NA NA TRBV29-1 CSVGREGEKLFF TGCAGCGTTGGCAGGGAGGGAGAAAAACTGTTTTTT
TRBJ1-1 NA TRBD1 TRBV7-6 CASSSGTGVSTEAFF TGTGCCAGCAGCTCAGGGACAGGGGTTAGCACTGAAGCTTTCTTT
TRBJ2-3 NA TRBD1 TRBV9 CASSVATTGATDTQYF TGTGCCAGCAGCGTAGCTACGACAGGGGCCACAGATACGCAGTATTTT
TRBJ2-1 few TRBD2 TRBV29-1 CSVGSGEDNEQFF TGCAGCGTTGGTAGCGGGGAAGACAATGAGCAGTTCTTC
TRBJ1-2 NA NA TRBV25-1 CASSEGARYGYTF TGTGCCAGCAGTGAGGGGGCCAGGTATGGCTACACCTTC
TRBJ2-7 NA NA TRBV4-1 CASSQESVGIGRYEQYF TGCGCCAGCAGCCAAGAAAGCGTAGGTATCGGTCGCTACGAGCAGTACTTC
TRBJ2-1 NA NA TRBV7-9 CASSSGNNEQFF TGTGCCAGCAGCTCAGGGAACAATGAGCAGTTCTTC
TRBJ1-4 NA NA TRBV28 CASSFVRVTNEKLFF TGTGCCAGCAGTTTTGTCCGGGTTACTAATGAAAAACTGTTTTTT
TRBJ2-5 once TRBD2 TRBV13 CASSPTVKAGGQQETQYF TGTGCCAGCAGCCCCACTGTAAAAGCGGGGGGCCAACAAGAGACCCAGTACTTC
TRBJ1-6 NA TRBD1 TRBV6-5 CASRIPGQYNSPLHF TGTGCCAGCAGGATACCGGGACAGTATAATTCACCCCTCCACTTT
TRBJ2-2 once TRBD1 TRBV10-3 CAISASGQGITGELFF TGTGCCATCAGTGCCTCGGGACAGGGGATCACCGGGGAGCTGTTTTTT
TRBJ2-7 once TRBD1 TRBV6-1 CASSESEPNLDRENGLGQYF TGTGCCAGCAGTGAATCGGAGCCTAACCTTGACAGGGAAAACGGATTAGGACAGTACTTC
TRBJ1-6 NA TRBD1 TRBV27 CASSLVGPSGTGYSPLHF TGTGCCAGCAGTTTAGTAGGGCCCAGCGGGACAGGGTATTCACCCCTCCACTTT
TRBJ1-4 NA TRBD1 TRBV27 CASSFQDRGVEKLFF TGTGCCAGCAGTTTCCAGGACAGGGGAGTTGAAAAACTGTTTTTT
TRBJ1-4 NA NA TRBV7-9 CASSLGGLVPNEKLFF TGTGCCAGCAGCTTAGGAGGGCTCGTCCCTAATGAAAAACTGTTTTTT
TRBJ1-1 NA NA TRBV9 CASSVDAGINTEAFF TGTGCCAGCAGCGTAGACGCGGGGATCAACACTGAAGCTTTCTTT
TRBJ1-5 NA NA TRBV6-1 CASSRGNQPQHF TGTGCCAGCAGTAGGGGGAATCAGCCCCAGCATTTT
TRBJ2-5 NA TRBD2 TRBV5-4 CASSLSGGAETQYF TGTGCCAGCAGTCTTAGCGGGGGGGCGGAGACCCAGTACTTC